The 30 T cell receptor beta chains below all came from one sample that was sequenced in a study of blood T cell repertoires in COVID-19. Profiling relied on immunoSEQ multiplex PCR, and the TCRdb table lists in-frame clones only, not all of them. This repertoire shows more than 300,000 clones, approximately 93% found once; its top ten account for more than 0.85%. Specimen: PBMCs or T cells enriched from blood (not recorded which). Receptor source: a woman aged 35 to 49 who had been exposed to COVID-19.

In DNA form, the CDR3 reads TGCGCCAGCAGCCAAGTCAAGACAGGATCGTCCTACGAGCAGTACTTC. Its translation is CASSQVKTGSSYEQYF. The J gene is TRBJ2-7, the V gene TRBV4-3, with D maybe TRBD1 (6 bases). The germline V and J ends were trimmed by 1 base and 1 base, with 14 bases remaining between them. The CDR3 covers 16 residues. Germline CDR1 and CDR2: LGHNA and YSLEER.

This chain connects TRBV23-1 to TRBJ2-2; 13 bases align to TRBD2. TRBV23-1 belongs to the ORF category, with a function that is uncertain. With V trimmed by 4 bases and J by 4 bases, 18 bases remained unmatched. This CDR3 has 21 residues. CDR3 region: CASSRLQGTSGTPVSTGELFF. The CDR3 DNA sequence: TGCGCCAGCAGTCGGCTACAGGGGACTAGCGGGACCCCAGTGAGCACCGGGGAGCTGTTTTTT.

This clone appeared a single time. This chain connects TRBV4-2 to TRBJ1-2; no clear D gene. The CDR3 runs to 14 residues. Germline V gene sequence: CDR1 LGHNA, CDR2 YNFKEQ. V was trimmed by 1 base and J by 7 bases, leaving 13 bases between them. CDR3 amino acids: CASSQAPGESGYTF. The CDR3 nucleotides are TGTGCCAGCAGCCAAGCCCCCGGGGAGAGTGGCTACACCTTC.

The chain combines TRBV21-1 with TRBJ1-5; the table's D gene call, TRBD1, was not cross checked with the DNA. TRBV21-1 is flagged as a pseudogene. CDR3 length equals 19 residues. The CDR3 coding sequence is TGTGCCAGCAGGGGGAGGGAAACAAGGGACAGGATTAGCAATCAGCCCCAGCATTTT. It codes for CASRGRETRDRISNQPQHF.

This chain connects TRBV28 to TRBJ2-6, with 7 bases fitting TRBD2. The CDR3 is 19 residues long. V dropped 8 bases and J dropped 0; count of bases not matched to a gene: 16. Germline values: CDR1 MDHEN, CDR2 SYDVKM. The CDR3 DNA follows: TGTGCCAGCCGCGCGGGTCCTAGCGGTAAAGCCTCTGGGGCCAACGTCCTGACTTTC. Its translation is CASRAGPSGKASGANVLTF.

This rearrangement joins TRBV19 to TRBJ1-2; no definite D call. The germline V and J ends were trimmed by 9 bases and 0 bases, with 17 bases remaining between them. Germline-derived CDR1 and CDR2 are LNHDA and SQIVND (reference sequence). This CDR3 region has 15 residues. Written as DNA, the CDR3 is TGTGCCAGCAAAAATCCCAGTATTTCTAACTATGGCTACACCTTC. Translated, it gives CASKNPSISNYGYTF.

The rearrangement links TRBV3-1 (or the pseudogene TRBV3-2) to TRBJ1-2, with D possibly being TRBD1 (5 bases). Germline V gene data show CDR1 as LGHDT and CDR2 as YNNKEL (reference sequence). This CDR3 has 14 residues. Trimming shortened V by 1 base and J by 4 bases, and 10 bases separated the two germline ends. The CDR3 reads CASSQAAGPYGYTF. Written as DNA, the CDR3 is TGTGCCAGCAGCCAAGCGGCAGGGCCCTATGGCTACACCTTC.

The V call is TRBV2, the J call TRBJ2-2; 8 nucleotides line up with TRBD1. Germline V lookup: CDR1 SNHLY, CDR2 FYNNEI. This CDR3 contains 15 residues. The V and J ends lost 6 bases and 3 bases, in that order; junction bases with no gene match: 6. CDR3 region: CASRTGTGDTGELFF. The CDR3 DNA follows: TGTGCCAGCAGAACTGGGACAGGTGACACCGGGGAGCTGTTTTTT.

In its sample, this clone was seen once. The gene calls are TRBV7-8 and TRBJ1-2; TRBD1 is a possible D gene (6 bases). The CDR3 is 16 amino acids. V was clipped by 2 bases and J by 2 bases, with 15 bases between them. Germline CDR1 is SGHVS and CDR2 is FQNEAQ. The CDR3 reads CASSLTLTGSNYGYTF. CDR3 bases: TGTGCCAGCAGCTTAACCTTGACAGGATCAAACTATGGCTACACCTTC.

The V call is TRBV2, the J call TRBJ2-2, with a possible D match to TRBD1 (5 bases). The V gene lost 2 bases and the J gene lost 3 bases, with 22 bases spanning the gap. The CDR3 sequence is 19 residues long. Per the germline V gene, CDR1 is SNHLY and CDR2 is FYNNEI. CDR3 sequence reads: CASSEFLQIRRQHTGELFF. The CDR3 bases are TGTGCCAGCAGTGAATTCCTACAAATTCGGAGACAGCACACCGGGGAGCTGTTTTTT.

This chain connects TRBV7-8 to TRBJ2-2; possible D gene TRBD1, 6 bases. The germline V gene encodes CDR1 SGHVS and CDR2 FQNEAQ. The CDR3 spans 15 residues. V lost 4 bases and J lost 2, with 11 bases in between. The CDR3 DNA follows: TGTGCCAGCAGCTCCCGGACAGCTAACACCGGGGAGCTGTTTTTT. It specifies CASSSRTANTGELFF.

The V gene is TRBV3-1 (or the pseudogene TRBV3-2), the J gene TRBJ1-2; 7 nucleotides align to TRBD1. This CDR3 has 14 amino acids. Germline V gene sequence: CDR1 LGHDT, CDR2 YNNKEL (reference sequence). V dropped 3 bases and J dropped 7; count of bases not matched to a gene: 8. The CDR3 nucleotides read TGTGCCAGCAGCCAGGGGGACAGTATGCGTGGCTACACCTTC. Translation: CASSQGDSMRGYTF.

This clone was picked up one time. This chain uses TRBV10-1 with TRBJ1-5; D ambiguous. Trimming left V 4 bases short and J 0 bases short, with 10 bases between. In germline, CDR1 is WNHNN, CDR2 SYGVQD (reference sequence). CDR3 length: 15 residues. The CDR3 loop reads CASSAGENSNQPQHF. The CDR3 region has the DNA TGCGCCAGCAGTGCTGGAGAAAATAGCAATCAGCCCCAGCATTTT.

In this sample, this clone turned up once. This rearrangement joins TRBV7-9 to TRBJ1-1; TRBD1 matches 10 bases. The CDR3 runs 18 residues. Per germline, CDR1 SEHNR and CDR2 FQNEAQ (reference sequence). After removal of 5 bases from V and 0 bases from J, the junction contained 12 bases not matched to a gene. CDR3 sequence (DNA): TGTGCCAGCAGCCAGCCCCCGGGACAGGGGTTAATGAACACTGAAGCTTTCTTT. Amino acids: CASSQPPGQGLMNTEAFF.

This chain joins TRBV10-3 and TRBJ2-7, with D maybe TRBD2 (6 bases). The germline gives CDR1 ENHRY, CDR2 SYGVKD. The CDR3 runs to 15 residues. V lost 2 bases to trimming and J lost 3 bases, with 14 bases between them. The CDR3 DNA follows: TGTGCCATCAGTGAGGGAGGCGGGAAGGTCTACGAGCAGTACTTC. Its translation: CAISEGGGKVYEQYF.

The V and J genes are TRBV5-8 and TRBJ2-3, with TRBD1 matching over 9 bases. After removal of 2 bases from V and 4 bases from J, the junction contained 8 bases not matched to a gene. The CDR3 runs to 16 residues. Germline loops: CDR1 SGHTS, CDR2 YDEGEE. The CDR3 sequence is CASSFFGTGRADTQYF. For the CDR3, the DNA is TGTGCCAGCAGCTTCTTCGGGACAGGGCGGGCAGATACGCAGTATTTT.

V is TRBV12-5 and J is TRBJ2-3; 9 bases are shared with TRBD1. This CDR3 is built from 15 residues. The V gene end was trimmed by 4 bases and the J gene end by 1 base; junction bases not matched to a gene: 3. Germline CDR1 is LGHNT and CDR2 is FRNRAP. The CDR3 loop reads CASGSDRGRTDTQYF. The CDR3 region has the DNA TGTGCTAGTGGTTCGGACAGGGGTCGCACAGATACGCAGTATTTT. The full variable domain, completed using reference TRBV12-5 and TRBJ2-3, is DARVTQTPRHKVTEMGQEVTMRCQPILGHNTVFWYRQTMMQGLELLAYFRNRAPLDDSGMPKDRFSAEMPDATLATLKIQPSEPRDSAVYFCASGSDRGRTDTQYFGPGTRLTVL.

V usage is TRBV3-1 (or the pseudogene TRBV3-2) and J usage is TRBJ2-6, with 10 bases that match TRBD1. V lost 4 bases and J lost 4; bases outside the gene matches: 7. CDR3 length equals 17 residues. The germline V gene encodes CDR1 LGHDT and CDR2 YNNKEL (reference sequence). This chain's CDR3 is CASSRRDRGSGANVLTF. The CDR3 DNA sequence: TGTGCCAGCAGCCGTAGGGACAGGGGATCCGGGGCCAACGTCCTGACTTTC.

V and J are TRBV7-3 and TRBJ1-5, with 9 bases lining up with TRBD1. CDR3 length: 13 amino acids. Germline assignment: CDR1 SGHTA and CDR2 FQGTGA. V was pared by 6 bases and J by 5 bases, with 2 bases of the junction left unmatched. CDR3 in DNA: TGTGCCAGCAGGGACAGGGGAGATCAGCCCCAGCATTTT. This codes for CASRDRGDQPQHF.

This clone was observed a handful of times. This chain links TRBV6-1 with TRBJ2-1, with 10 nucleotides matching TRBD2. The germline gives CDR1 MNHNS, CDR2 SASEGT. CDR3 length: 16 residues. J was trimmed by 2 bases and V by 4 bases; bases with no gene match: 5. The CDR3 coding sequence is TGTGCCAGCAGTGCCCCTAGCGGGGGCGCCTACAATGAGCAGTTCTTC. Translating gives CASSAPSGGAYNEQFF.

This chain uses TRBV5-8 with TRBJ2-1, with 7 positions matching TRBD2. This CDR3 is 17 amino acids long. From germline, CDR1 is SGHTS and CDR2 YDEGEE. With V trimmed by 3 bases and J by 2 bases, 11 bases remained unmatched. CDR3 nucleotides: TGTGCCAGCAGCTACCCATGGGGGGGGAGGACCTACAATGAGCAGTTCTTC. This sequence encodes CASSYPWGGRTYNEQFF.

J is TRBJ1-2 and V is TRBV19, with D perhaps TRBD1 (5 bases). The germline CDR1 and CDR2 sequences are LNHDA and SQIVND (reference sequence). V was trimmed by 0 bases and J by 2 bases, leaving 10 bases between them. The CDR3 length is 15 residues. CDR3 bases: TGTGCCAGTAGTATAGAGGACGGGGGGAACTATGGCTACACCTTC. It is translated as CASSIEDGGNYGYTF.

The chain combines TRBV5-1 with TRBJ1-3; tentatively, D is TRBD1 (5 bases). CDR1 is SGHRS, CDR2 YFSETQ, per germline. The CDR3 contains 15 residues. Trimming shortened V by 7 bases and J by 4 bases, and 18 bases separated the two germline ends. The CDR3 loop reads CASRLDRGMGNTIYF. The DNA for the CDR3 is TGCGCCAGCCGCCTAGATCGGGGGATGGGAAACACCATATATTTT.

J is TRBJ1-3 and V is TRBV7-2; D gene ambiguous. Trimming stripped 0 bases from V and 0 bases from J, with 12 bases between. Germline V CDR1 and CDR2: SGHTA, FQGNSA. The CDR3 is 17 amino acids. CDR3 region: CASSLAQLVFSGNTIYF. CDR3 nucleotide sequence: TGTGCCAGCAGCTTAGCGCAGCTAGTCTTCTCTGGAAACACCATATATTTT.

The CDR3 loop is CASSRGSGNTIYF. The CDR3 nucleotides read TGTGCCAGCAGTCGCGGATCAGGAAACACCATATATTTT. The rearrangement joins TRBV27 to TRBJ1-3; the D is unclear. With 5 bases removed from V and 4 bases from J, the gap between germline ends came to 9 bases. Looked up from germline, CDR1 is MNHEY and CDR2 is SMNVEV (reference sequence). CDR3 length: 13 residues.

This clone was seen once. V gene TRBV5-1 combines with J gene TRBJ1-2; D remains ambiguous. Germline V gene lookup returns CDR1 SGHRS and CDR2 YFSETQ. Trimming cost V 1 base and J 5 bases, with 9 bases left between them. The CDR3 consists of 13 residues. The chain's CDR3 is CASSLRAGYGYTF. CDR3 nucleotides: TGCGCCAGCAGCTTGCGAGCGGGATATGGCTACACCTTC.

The chain is built from TRBV19 and TRBJ1-4; D unclear. This CDR3 comprises 14 residues. The V gene's germline CDR1 is LNHDA and CDR2 SQIVND (reference sequence). Trimming shortened V by 7 bases and J by 8 bases, and 17 bases separated the two germline ends. The CDR3: CASTDKGRNEKLFF. As DNA, the CDR3 is TGTGCCAGTACCGACAAAGGGAGGAACGAAAAACTGTTTTTT.

V usage is TRBV30 and J usage is TRBJ1-5, with TRBD1 as a possible D gene (5 bases). In germline, CDR1 is GTSNPN, CDR2 SVGIG (reference sequence). V was pared by 5 bases and J by 5 bases, with 13 bases between. CDR3 length: 13 amino acids. CDR3 residues: CAWGTGFDQPQHF. CDR3 coding DNA: TGTGCCTGGGGAACAGGTTTCGATCAGCCCCAGCATTTT.

In this sample, this clone turned up a few times. The chain combines TRBV6-5 with TRBJ2-5, with 10 bases aligning to TRBD1. CDR1 and CDR2 from the germline V gene are MNHEY and SVGAGI. V was clipped by 0 bases and J by 4 bases; unmatched bases: 5. The CDR3 has 16 residues. CDR3: CASSYSATGGLETQYF. CDR3 bases: TGTGCCAGCAGTTACTCGGCGACAGGGGGCTTAGAGACCCAGTACTTC.

This clone appeared a few times. The V gene is TRBV10-3, the J gene TRBJ1-1; 8 bases match TRBD1. Looked up from germline, CDR1 is ENHRY and CDR2 is SYGVKD. The CDR3 is 14 residues long. V was clipped by 10 bases and J by 2 bases; unmatched bases: 9. The CDR3 DNA sequence: TGTGCCACCGGGACAGGCACCACCAACACTGAAGCTTTCTTT. It translates to CATGTGTTNTEAFF.